These 3 T cell receptor beta chains were all obtained from the same sample, sequenced in a study of identical twins. MiXCR, applied by TCRdb to the 5' RACE reads, yields one record per CDR3 protein. There are around 1.7 million distinct CDR3 sequences in the sample; about 30% occur only once, and about 0.3% lies in the top ten. The sample consisted of cord blood. Receptors originate from a newborn girl in good health.

V and J are TRBV21-1 and TRBJ1-1; no check of the table's D call, TRBD1, against the DNA was made. TRBV21-1 is a recognized pseudogene. CDR3 size: 15 residues. Here the CDR3 reads CASSSLPGQNTEAFF. In DNA, the CDR3 is TGTGCCAGCAGCAGCCTGCCGGGGCAGAACACTGAAGCTTTCTTT.

The chain has TRBV20-1 and TRBJ2-1, with 8 positions matching TRBD1. Looked up from germline, CDR1 is DFQATT and CDR2 is SNEGSKA (reference sequence). The CDR3 spans 12 residues. J was trimmed by 6 bases and V by 4 bases; bases with no gene match: 2. The CDR3 is CSATGTGNEQFF. CDR3 bases: TGCAGTGCTACCGGGACAGGCAATGAGCAGTTCTTC.

V and J are TRBV5-1 and TRBJ2-4, with no clear D. Germline assignment: CDR1 SGHRS and CDR2 YFSETQ. The CDR3 contains 15 residues. V lost 0 bases and J 7 bases, leaving 14 bases between the germline ends. CDR3 sequence reads: CASSLGVSIGNIQYF. In nucleotides, the CDR3 is TGCGCCAGCAGCTTGGGGGTCAGTATTGGGAACATTCAGTACTTC.